This T cell receptor (beta chain) was sequenced during a study of identical twins. CDR3 size: 13 residues. The V gene's germline CDR1 is SGHAT and CDR2 FQNNGV. TCRdb processed the 5' RACE reads anew with MiXCR; each CDR3 protein has one entry. Of approximately 690,000 distinct CDR3 sequences in the sample, over 5% were seen once. Findings of the study overall: Diverse VJ usage suggested most zero-insertion clonotypes were not invariant T cells. Out-of-frame beta sequences exhibited a weaker degree of excess twin sharing.

With respect to this clonotype: Its antigen is not known. One end of the junction varies from germline; a read error may be responsible.

Material for sequencing was naive T cells sorted from blood. This TCR derives from a man aged 18 to 30 in good health. The chain couples TRBV11-2 to TRBJ2-1; the D is unclear. CDR3 in amino acids: CASSLWRLNEHFF. The CDR3 nucleotides are TGTGCCAGCAGCTTATGGAGATTGAATGAGCATTTCTTC.